Below are 4 T cell receptor beta chains sequenced from a single sample in a study of response to subunit inactivated influenza vaccine. MiXCR, run by TCRdb on the RT-PCR reads, gives a single entry per CDR3 protein. The sample yields about 780,000 distinct CDR3 sequences, 18% seen once. The sequencing used PBMCs from blood, collected more than 4 days after vaccination. The receptors originated from a middle-aged man who received an inactivated influenza vaccine.

The genes are TRBV27 and TRBJ2-7, with 10 bases identical to TRBD2. J gave up 5 bases and V 6 bases, and 13 bases lay outside the gene matches. Germline CDR1 is MNHEY and CDR2 is SMNVEV (reference sequence). CDR3 length: 16 residues. The CDR3 DNA reads as TGTGCCAGCAGCATCCACTTGGGACTAGCGTCCCACGAGCAGTACTTC. This gives the protein CASSIHLGLASHEQYF.

The genes are TRBV23-1 and TRBJ2-5; possible D gene TRBD1, 5 bases. TRBV23-1 is an ORF for which the function is uncertain. The CDR3 runs 14 residues. The V end lost 2 bases, the J end lost 0 bases, and 7 bases lay between the germline ends. The CDR3 sequence: CASSQRQYQETQYF. As DNA, the CDR3 is TGCGCCAGCAGTCAACGACAGTACCAAGAGACCCAGTACTTC.

This clonotype has more than one count but fewer than ten. The V gene is TRBV6-2 or TRBV6-3, the J gene TRBJ2-1; TRBD2 matches 9 bases. Per the germline V gene, CDR1 is MNHEY and CDR2 is SVGEGT. CDR3 size: 17 residues. V shed 6 bases and J 1 base; nucleotides not matched to a gene: 10. CDR3 amino acids: CASRLNLAGISYNEQFF. The CDR3 DNA is TGTGCCAGCAGGTTAAATCTAGCGGGGATATCCTACAATGAGCAGTTCTTC.

The chain links TRBV4-3 to TRBJ2-2; D is perhaps TRBD2 (6 bases). This CDR3 contains 13 residues. V dropped 4 bases and J dropped 7 bases, with 10 bases sitting between them. CDR1 is LGHNA, CDR2 YSLEER, per germline. For the CDR3, the DNA is TGCGCCAGCAGCCCGGGACTTGTCGGGGAGCTGTTTTTT. Amino acid sequence: CASSPGLVGELFF.